The 8 T cell receptor beta chains given below trace back to one sample, sequenced in a study of blood T cell repertoires in COVID-19 (dated by TCRdb to 2018 to 2021). Library preparation employed the immunoSEQ multiplex PCR assay. TCRdb retrieved this table from immuneACCESS and kept in-frame rearrangements only. Not all clones are present; in checked studies, unresolved V genes account for under half, and no reason is known for the remainder. The sample yields 95,000 to 120,000 clones; less than 85% were counted once. The top ten clonotypes cover about an eighth of the sample. Input material: peripheral blood. The receptors were gathered from a human donor in a cohort sampled during active COVID-19.

The chain employs TRBV4-2 and TRBJ2-1; the match to TRBD2 covers 7 bases. Per germline, CDR1 LGHNA and CDR2 YNFKEQ. The ends lost 6 bases at V and 6 bases at J; junction bases unmatched: 8. This CDR3 comprises 14 residues. The CDR3 is CASRDSGRANEQFF. Written as DNA, the CDR3 is TGTGCCAGCAGGGACTCGGGGAGGGCCAATGAGCAGTTCTTC.

The gene calls are TRBV5-8 and TRBJ2-3, with 9 bases that match TRBD2. V trimming: 0 bases; J trimming: 2 bases; junction bases outside the gene matches: 4. This CDR3 comprises 16 residues. Germline V gene data show CDR1 as SGHTS and CDR2 as YDEGEE. CDR3 loop: CASSLAGLAYTDTQYF. The CDR3 nucleotides read TGTGCCAGCAGCTTGGCAGGACTAGCGTACACAGATACGCAGTATTTT.

This clone was observed a single time. This chain links TRBV2 with TRBJ1-2, with TRBD1 matching over 11 bases. The CDR3 runs 12 residues. Germline trimming cut 6 bases from V and 8 bases from J; bases unmatched to any gene: 2. Germline V lookup: CDR1 SNHLY, CDR2 FYNNEI. The CDR3 loop is CASRGQGDGYTF. The CDR3 DNA follows: TGTGCCAGCAGGGGACAGGGGGACGGCTACACCTTC.

V is TRBV7-2 and J is TRBJ2-1, with D tentatively TRBD2 (6 bases). The CDR3 totals 14 residues. Germline V gene lookup returns CDR1 SGHTA and CDR2 FQGNSA. V was trimmed by 7 bases and J by 6 bases, leaving 16 bases between them. The CDR3 here is CASTPGGWLNEQFF. CDR3 bases: TGTGCCAGCACACCTGGGGGGTGGCTCAATGAGCAGTTCTTC.

This clone was observed a single time. The chain couples TRBV21-1 to TRBJ1-5. TRBV21-1 constitutes a pseudogene. The CDR3 is 14 residues long. This CDR3 reads CASGGRQRGRPQHF. DNA for the CDR3: TGTGCCAGCGGGGGGAGACAACGAGGGAGGCCCCAGCATTTT.

The gene calls are TRBV28 and TRBJ1-6; TRBD1 aligns across 7 bases. Germline lookup yields CDR1 MDHEN and CDR2 SYDVKM. V lost 3 bases and J lost 9; bases outside the gene matches: 5. This CDR3 contains 14 residues. This CDR3 is CASSFLGTVSPLHF. The CDR3 DNA sequence: TGTGCCAGCAGTTTTTTGGGGACAGTTTCACCCCTCCACTTT.

In its sample, this clone was seen many times. The chain recombines TRBV5-4 with TRBJ1-2; D is possibly TRBD1 (5 bases). CDR1 SGHNT and CDR2 YYREEE come from the germline V gene (reference sequence). V gave up 4 bases and J gave up 4 bases, with 14 bases separating them. This CDR3 spans 14 amino acids. The CDR3 here is CASSPAGETYGYTF. DNA for the CDR3: TGTGCCAGCAGCCCGGCGGGGGAAACCTATGGCTACACCTTC.

The table lists this clone with a count of one. As DNA, the CDR3 is TGCGCCAGCAGCCAGACCCTTGGGAGGGGAGGAAATCAGCCCCAGCATTTT. As protein: CASSQTLGRGGNQPQHF. The chain carries TRBV4-3 and TRBJ1-5; weak D call: TRBD1 (5 bases). CDR1 and CDR2 (germline): LGHNA, YSLEER. Trimming pared 3 bases from V and 4 bases from J, leaving 19 bases between. The CDR3 has 17 residues.